This passage covers 8 T cell receptor beta chains from one sample sequenced in a study of T-cell memory formation after mild COVID-19 listed by TCRdb under 2021. The protocol used for the library was 5' RACE. This sample was sequenced with an Illumina NovaSeq 6000. TCRdb trimmed the raw reads at Q25, called clones with MiXCR and kept productive beta chains. Duplicate CDR3 protein sequences are folded into a single record with the most common DNA and genes. The sample includes 550,000 to 700,000 distinct CDR3 sequences, with 15% to 20% observed a single time. The ten biggest clones cover about 7.4% of the sample. Input material: PBMCs or a T cell subset sorted from them (not recorded which). The receptors originated from an adult woman who had mild COVID-19 (a few samples of this study predate the infection). The sample titles of this study are shuffled in the database, so cell type and time point are left out; the donor was told from shared clones.

There are a few counts of this clonotype. The gene calls are TRBV29-1 and TRBJ2-1, with 9 bases fitting TRBD1. CDR1 SQVTM and CDR2 ANQGSEA come from the germline V gene. V lost 7 bases and J lost 7; bases outside the gene matches: 11. The CDR3 spans 14 residues. The CDR3 protein is CSGKGQGTRNEQFF. The DNA of the CDR3 is TGCAGCGGTAAAGGACAGGGGACGAGGAATGAGCAGTTCTTC.

The rearrangement joins TRBV5-1 to TRBJ1-6; D is unresolved. Germline-derived CDR1 and CDR2 are SGHRS and YFSETQ. The CDR3 is 14 residues long. The V end was cut by 1 base, the J end by 8 bases, with 10 bases between. The CDR3 DNA sequence: TGCGCCAGCAGCTTGTACGCTGAGCATTCACCCCTCCACTTT. The encoded protein is CASSLYAEHSPLHF.

V gene TRBV4-3 combines with J gene TRBJ1-1; no clear D gene. V lost 0 bases to trimming and J lost 1 base, with 12 bases between them. The CDR3 is 16 residues long. The germline gives CDR1 LGHNA, CDR2 YSLEER. This CDR3 is CASSQDPRPSNTEAFF. The DNA of the CDR3 is TGCGCCAGCAGCCAAGATCCACGACCCTCGAACACTGAAGCTTTCTTT.

This clonotype was detected many times. The CDR3 coding sequence is TGTGCCAGCAAAGGGGACCATCAGCCCCAGCATTTT. This translates into CASKGDHQPQHF. This chain uses TRBV7-2 with TRBJ1-5; a weak D match, TRBD1 (5 bases). The V end lost 7 bases, the J end lost 5 bases, and 9 bases lay between the germline ends. CDR1 is SGHTA and CDR2 is FQGNSA in the germline V gene. The CDR3 sequence is 12 residues long.

The chain has TRBV12-3 or TRBV12-4 and TRBJ1-5; D perhaps matches TRBD1 (5 bases). The CDR3 spans 16 residues. The V gene lost 6 bases and the J gene lost 5 bases, with 20 bases spanning the gap. The CDR3 DNA follows: TGTGCCAGCAGCCCCCTATCCGGGACCGTCGATCAGCCCCAGCATTTT. It codes for CASSPLSGTVDQPQHF.

The chain uses TRBV10-3 and TRBJ2-3; tentative D call: TRBD1 (5 bases). Trimming left V 0 bases short and J 0 bases short, with 10 bases between. The CDR3 contains 16 residues. CDR1 and CDR2 (germline): ENHRY, SYGVKD. CDR3 sequence: CAISESRAQSTDTQYF. In nucleotides, the CDR3 is TGTGCCATCAGTGAGTCCAGGGCGCAGAGCACAGATACGCAGTATTTT.

This sequence joins TRBV29-1 and TRBJ2-1, with 10 nucleotides matching TRBD2. After removal of 1 base from V and 7 bases from J, the junction contained 4 bases not matched to a gene. Germline V gene lookup returns CDR1 SQVTM and CDR2 ANQGSEA. The CDR3 runs 14 residues. Here the CDR3 reads CSVEGASGRNEQFF. CDR3 bases: TGCAGCGTTGAAGGGGCTAGCGGGAGAAATGAGCAGTTCTTC.

There are many counts of this clonotype. This chain connects TRBV12-3 or TRBV12-4 to TRBJ1-5; D gene ambiguous. V was cut by 7 bases and J by 1 base, with 14 bases left in between. The CDR3 extends over 15 amino acids. The CDR3: CASTMRVGSNQPQHF. The DNA for the CDR3 is TGTGCCAGCACCATGAGGGTGGGAAGCAATCAGCCCCAGCATTTT.